The next 5 T cell receptor beta chains were all read from a single sample in a study of identical twins. One entry per CDR3 protein results from TCRdb running MiXCR on the 5' RACE reads. The sample includes approximately 500,000 distinct CDR3 sequences, 20% to 30% of them seen just once. These same data were also listed under a study on T cells expressing NK-cell markers.

Sequenced input: CD4+ T cells sorted from blood. Receptors were obtained from a woman aged 18-29 years in good health.

In this sample, this clonotype turned up a few times. The chain links TRBV5-6 to TRBJ2-7, with D uncertain. The germline V gene encodes CDR1 SGHDT and CDR2 YYEEEE. This CDR3 has 13 residues. Trimming stripped 2 bases from V and 3 bases from J, with 9 bases between. The CDR3 DNA follows: TGTGCCAGCAGCTTATATTCACGCTACGAGCAGTACTTC. It translates to CASSLYSRYEQYF.

The CDR3 loop is CASSRGRLYEQYF. CDR3 DNA sequence: TGTGCCAGCAGCCGGGGACGGCTCTACGAGCAGTACTTC. The chain employs TRBV5-6 and TRBJ2-7; the D gene could be TRBD1 or TRBD2 (5 bases each). Germline loops: CDR1 SGHDT, CDR2 YYEEEE. V was pared by 4 bases and J by 3 bases, with 11 bases between. This CDR3 spans 13 amino acids.

This chain connects TRBV10-3 to TRBJ2-3, with 9 bases that match TRBD2. J gave up 0 bases and V 4 bases, and 5 bases lay outside the gene matches. CDR3 length equals 16 residues. Germline loops: CDR1 ENHRY, CDR2 SYGVKD. The CDR3 DNA reads TGTGCCATCAGTGGGACTAGCGCTCCTAGCACAGATACGCAGTATTTT. Its protein is CAISGTSAPSTDTQYF.

The V and J genes are TRBV20-1 and TRBJ2-7; 9 bases align to TRBD1. Trimming took 6 bases from V and 6 from J; bases not matched to a gene: 12. Germline CDR1 reads DFQATT; CDR2 reads SNEGSKA (reference sequence). This CDR3 has 14 amino acids. Written as DNA, the CDR3 is TGCAGTGCACCGAGGACAGGGGAGGTCGGCGAGCAGTACTTC. It codes for CSAPRTGEVGEQYF.

This clonotype was counted a few times. The chain has TRBV11-2 and TRBJ2-1; D unresolved. Trimming stripped 0 bases from V and 11 bases from J, with 14 bases between. The CDR3 length is 14 residues. Germline loops: CDR1 SGHAT, CDR2 FQNNGV. The CDR3 DNA sequence: TGTGCCAGCAGCTTAGAAACGGGTACGGTTAAGCAGTTCTTC. Its translation is CASSLETGTVKQFF.